These 19 T cell receptor beta chains originate from one sample sequenced in a study of T-cell memory formation after mild COVID-19. TCRdb ran MiXCR on the 5' RACE reads and lists one entry per CDR3 protein. The table includes more than 100,000 distinct CDR3 sequences, approximately 15% detected once. The material sequenced was PBMCs or a T cell subset sorted from them (not recorded which). These receptors originate from a man between 18 and 35 years old who had mild COVID-19 (a few samples of this study predate the infection). Cell type and time point are not known.

The chain has TRBV30 and TRBJ2-3; TRBD2 matches 9 bases. CDR1 is GTSNPN and CDR2 is SVGIG in the germline V gene (reference sequence). V was pared by 3 bases and J by 5 bases, with 9 bases of the junction left unmatched. The CDR3 runs 15 residues. CDR3 DNA: TGTGCCTGGAGACCCGGGCTAGCGGGGAGAGATACGCAGTATTTT. The encoded protein is CAWRPGLAGRDTQYF. Full variable domain (missing parts from reference TRBV30 and TRBJ2-3): SQTIHQWPATLVQPVGSPLSLECTVEGTSNPNLYWYRQAAGRGLQLLFYSVGIGQISSEVPQNLSASRPQDRQFILSSKKLLLSDSGFYLCAWRPGLAGRDTQYFGPGTRLTVL.

The sample holds a few counts of this clonotype. The chain uses TRBV7-8 and TRBJ1-2, with 9 bases matching TRBD1. This CDR3 is built from 14 residues. V lost 0 bases and J lost 8; bases outside the gene matches: 4. Germline values: CDR1 SGHVS, CDR2 FQNEAQ. The CDR3 protein is CASSLAGQGTGYTF. The CDR3 DNA reads as TGTGCCAGCAGCTTAGCCGGACAGGGGACAGGCTACACCTTC.

V and J are TRBV11-2 and TRBJ2-4; 7 bases map to TRBD2. Germline values: CDR1 SGHAT, CDR2 FQNNGV. The ends lost 5 bases at V and 1 base at J; junction bases unmatched: 5. The CDR3 runs 15 residues. Here the CDR3 reads CASSDGGWAKNIQYF. CDR3 DNA: TGTGCCAGCAGCGACGGGGGGTGGGCCAAAAACATTCAGTACTTC.

This rearrangement joins TRBV12-3 or TRBV12-4 to TRBJ2-7, with a tentative D call TRBD2 (6 bases). Between the trimmed V and J ends, which lost 6 bases and 2 bases, there was a span of 14 bases. The CDR3 spans 14 residues. CDR3 protein: CASRLGTGTYEQYF. The CDR3 DNA follows: TGTGCCAGCAGGCTAGGGACTGGAACCTACGAGCAGTACTTC.

At least ten counts were recorded for this clonotype. This chain links TRBV28 with TRBJ2-1; D ambiguous. Looked up from germline, CDR1 is MDHEN and CDR2 is SYDVKM. CDR3 size: 11 residues. V was pared by 2 bases and J by 7 bases, with 3 bases between. The CDR3 nucleotides read TGTGCCAGCAGTTTAAGGAATGAGCAGTTCTTC. As protein: CASSLRNEQFF. The entire variable domain, with the rest obtained from reference TRBV28 and TRBJ2-1, is as follows: DVKVTQSSRYLVKRTGEKVFLECVQDMDHENMFWYRQDPGLGLRLIYFSYDVKMKEKGDIPEGYSVSREKKERFSLILESASTNQTSMYLCASSLRNEQFFGPGTRLTVL.

This clonotype was detected a few times. The V gene is TRBV20-1, the J gene TRBJ2-5; D not certain. The V and J ends lost 7 bases and 2 bases respectively, with 11 bases between them. This CDR3 has 12 residues. Looked up from germline, CDR1 is DFQATT and CDR2 is SNEGSKA (reference sequence). As DNA, the CDR3 is TGCAGTGTCCTCAGCCCGCAAGAGACCCAGTACTTC. Translating it yields CSVLSPQETQYF.

Only a few counts were recorded for this clonotype. This chain connects TRBV7-2 to TRBJ1-1, with D uncertain. The CDR3 totals 16 residues. The V gene's germline CDR1 is SGHTA and CDR2 FQGNSA. The germline V and J ends were trimmed by 1 base and 0 bases, with 12 bases remaining between them. CDR3 sequence reads: CASSLGTLRVNTEAFF. The CDR3 DNA sequence: TGTGCCAGCAGCTTAGGGACGCTGCGCGTGAACACTGAAGCTTTCTTT.

The rearrangement links TRBV5-5 to TRBJ2-2; no firm D call. Germline assignment: CDR1 SGHKS and CDR2 YYEKEE (reference sequence). With 4 bases removed from V and 0 bases from J, the gap between germline ends came to 16 bases. The CDR3 is made up of 17 amino acids. CDR3 sequence: CASSRWSFQANTGELFF. The CDR3 bases are TGTGCCAGCAGCCGGTGGTCATTCCAGGCGAACACCGGGGAGCTGTTTTTT.

The J gene is TRBJ2-3, the V gene TRBV12-3 or TRBV12-4, with D possibly matching TRBD1 (5 bases). The CDR3 runs to 14 residues. Trimming took 7 bases from V and 2 from J, leaving 13 bases between them. CDR3 protein: CASTHVGATDTQYF. Written as DNA, the CDR3 is TGTGCCAGCACCCACGTAGGGGCCACAGATACGCAGTATTTT.

The CDR3 loop reads CASSLGLVGTGELFF. DNA for the CDR3: TGTGCCAGCAGTTTGGGACTAGTCGGGACCGGGGAGCTGTTTTTT. The V call is TRBV12-3 or TRBV12-4, the J call TRBJ2-2; 8 bases match TRBD2. This CDR3 spans 15 amino acids. V lost 3 bases, J lost 5 bases, and 5 bases stayed unmatched.

In its sample, this clonotype was seen a few times. The chain couples TRBV20-1 to TRBJ1-4, with unresolved D. Germline CDR1 is DFQATT and CDR2 is SNEGSKA (reference sequence). Trimming pared 0 bases from V and 6 bases from J, leaving 11 bases between. This CDR3 comprises 14 residues. CDR3 DNA sequence: TGCAGTGCTAGAGACCCCCGGGAACATGAAAAACTGTTTTTT. Translated, it gives CSARDPREHEKLFF.

This clonotype showed up just a few times. This chain uses TRBV28 with TRBJ1-5; tentatively, D is TRBD1 (5 bases). The CDR3 is 12 amino acids. Germline V gene lookup returns CDR1 MDHEN and CDR2 SYDVKM. V was cut by 6 bases and J by 4 bases, with 7 bases left in between. For the CDR3, the DNA is TGTGCCAGCAGGACAGCTAATCAGCCCCAGCATTTT. It encodes CASRTANQPQHF. The variable domain in full, completed from reference TRBV28 and TRBJ1-5, reads DVKVTQSSRYLVKRTGEKVFLECVQDMDHENMFWYRQDPGLGLRLIYFSYDVKMKEKGDIPEGYSVSREKKERFSLILESASTNQTSMYLCASRTANQPQHFGDGTRLSIL.

This clonotype has a count of ten or more. This chain connects TRBV7-2 to TRBJ1-1; 8 nucleotides match TRBD1. Germline CDR1 reads SGHTA; CDR2 reads FQGNSA. Germline trimming cut 2 bases from V and 1 base from J; bases unmatched to any gene: 6. The CDR3 covers 16 residues. The CDR3 sequence is CASSLNPGTGNTEAFF. The CDR3 DNA follows: TGTGCCAGCAGCTTAAACCCCGGGACAGGGAACACTGAAGCTTTCTTT.

The chain joins TRBV7-2 to TRBJ1-5, with D possibly TRBD1 on 5 matching bases. CDR3 length: 15 residues. CDR1 SGHTA and CDR2 FQGNSA come from the germline V gene. V lost 2 bases, J lost 5 bases, and 13 bases lay in between. The CDR3 DNA reads as TGTGCCAGCAGCTTAATAGGCAGGGCCGATCAGCCCCAGCATTTT. It specifies CASSLIGRADQPQHF.

This clonotype occurred a few times. The gene calls are TRBV20-1 and TRBJ2-7; possibly TRBD2 for D (6 bases). Germline V CDR1 and CDR2: DFQATT, SNEGSKA (reference sequence). V dropped 7 bases and J dropped 0 bases, with 10 bases sitting between them. CDR3 length: 12 residues. The CDR3 sequence is CSGRESSYEQYV. CDR3 sequence (DNA): TGCAGTGGACGGGAGAGCTCCTACGAGCAGTACGTC.

This clonotype came up many times. The chain couples TRBV7-6 to TRBJ2-3; weak D call: TRBD2 (6 bases). V was clipped by 5 bases and J by 8 bases, with 11 bases between them. The CDR3 loop spans 12 amino acids. Germline V gives CDR1 SGHVS, CDR2 FNYEAQ. The CDR3 bases are TGTGCCAGCAGCGAGACTAGAGCTACGCAGTATTTT. Its protein product is CASSETRATQYF. The full variable domain, with the rest looked up from reference TRBV7-6 and TRBJ2-3, is GAGVSQSPRYKVTKRGQDVALRCDPISGHVSLYWYRQALGQGPEFLTYFNYEAQQDKSGLPNDRFSAERPEGSISTLTIQRTEQRDSAMYRCASSETRATQYFGPGTRLTVL.

This clonotype was recorded a few times. The rearrangement joins TRBV6-2 or TRBV6-3 to TRBJ2-7; the D is unclear. Germline V gene sequence: CDR1 MNHEY, CDR2 SVGEGT. The V and J ends lost 5 bases and 5 bases respectively, with 7 bases between them. The CDR3 is 11 amino acids. In DNA, the CDR3 is TGTGCCAGCAGTAGGGCCAACGAGCAGTACGTC. This encodes CASSRANEQYV.

This clonotype was found a few times. The J gene is TRBJ1-1, the V gene TRBV5-1, with D hard to call. The germline V and J ends were trimmed by 6 bases and 1 base, with 13 bases remaining between them. CDR1 and CDR2 from the germline V gene are SGHRS and YFSETQ. The CDR3 is made up of 14 amino acids. CDR3 DNA: TGCGCCAGCACTATGACCGCTGCGAACACTGAAGCTTTCTTT. It specifies CASTMTAANTEAFF.

As DNA, the CDR3 is TGCAGTGCTAGGGGGGTGATTGGGAACAATGAGCAGTTCTTC. Translating it yields CSARGVIGNNEQFF. The genes are TRBV20-1 and TRBJ2-1; D tentatively reads TRBD1 or TRBD2 (5 bases each). The CDR3 has 14 amino acids. With 3 bases removed from V and 5 bases from J, the gap between germline ends came to 14 bases. Germline V lookup: CDR1 DFQATT, CDR2 SNEGSKA (reference sequence).